The 5 T cell receptor beta chains in this list originate from one sample, sequenced in a study of T cell responses to AZD1222 COVID-19 vaccine. Here immunoSEQ multiplex PCR was the method, and the copy in TCRdb shows in-frame clones only, minus some. The repertoire includes some 150,000 clones, around 90% of them detected once, and about 3% sits in the top ten. The sequenced sample was peripheral blood, obtained on day 0 of AZD1222 vaccination. These receptors were taken from an adult in good health.

The gene calls are TRBV5-1 and TRBJ1-1; a possible D gene is TRBD1 (5 bases). V lost 4 bases and J 0 bases, leaving 10 bases between the germline ends. This CDR3 comprises 14 residues. The germline V gene encodes CDR1 SGHRS and CDR2 YFSETQ. The CDR3 DNA is TGCGCCAGCAGCCCAGGGCTTATGAACACTGAAGCTTTCTTT. This translates into CASSPGLMNTEAFF.

The J gene is TRBJ1-2, the V gene TRBV7-9; D might be TRBD1 (6 bases). This CDR3 contains 13 residues. The V gene lost 1 base and the J gene lost 4 bases, with 7 bases spanning the gap. In germline, CDR1 is SEHNR, CDR2 FQNEAQ (reference sequence). The CDR3 loop reads CASSLDRVYGYTF. The CDR3 region has the DNA TGTGCCAGCAGCTTAGACAGGGTCTATGGCTACACCTTC.

This clone was seen only a few times. The rearrangement links TRBV10-1 to TRBJ2-1; D is unclear. CDR3 length: 13 amino acids. V was trimmed by 0 bases and J by 8 bases, leaving 8 bases between them. Germline V gives CDR1 WNHNN, CDR2 SYGVQD (reference sequence). The CDR3 loop is CASSESLLHEQFF. The DNA for the CDR3 is TGCGCCAGCAGTGAGTCGCTCCTGCATGAGCAGTTCTTC.

The V and J genes are TRBV6-4 and TRBJ1-6; no firm D call. Trimming shortened V by 3 bases and J by 5 bases, and 11 bases separated the two germline ends. The germline V gene encodes CDR1 MRHNA and CDR2 SNTAGT. This CDR3 contains 15 residues. The CDR3 sequence is CASSEIGRDNSPLHF. The CDR3 region has the DNA TGTGCCAGCAGTGAAATCGGCAGAGATAATTCACCCCTCCACTTT.

The chain links TRBV9 to TRBJ2-2; tentatively, D is TRBD1 or TRBD2 (5 bases each). Germline CDR1 reads SGDLS; CDR2 reads YYNGEE. The CDR3 sequence is 15 residues long. V was trimmed by 0 bases and J by 4 bases, leaving 10 bases between them. The CDR3 coding sequence is TGTGCCAGCAGCGTAGAGGGGACGTTCACCGGGGAGCTGTTTTTT. This codes for CASSVEGTFTGELFF.